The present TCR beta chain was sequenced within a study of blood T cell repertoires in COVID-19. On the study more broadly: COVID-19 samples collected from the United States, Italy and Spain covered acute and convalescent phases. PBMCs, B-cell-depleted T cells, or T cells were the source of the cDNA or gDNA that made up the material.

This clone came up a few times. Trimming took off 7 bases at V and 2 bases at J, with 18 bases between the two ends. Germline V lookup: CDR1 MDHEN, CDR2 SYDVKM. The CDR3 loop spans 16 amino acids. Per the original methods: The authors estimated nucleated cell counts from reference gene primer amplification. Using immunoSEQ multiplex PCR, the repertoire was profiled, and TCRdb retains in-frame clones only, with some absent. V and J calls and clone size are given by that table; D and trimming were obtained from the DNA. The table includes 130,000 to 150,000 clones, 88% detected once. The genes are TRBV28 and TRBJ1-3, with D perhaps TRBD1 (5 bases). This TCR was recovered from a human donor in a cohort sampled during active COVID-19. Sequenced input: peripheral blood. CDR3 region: CASTDYEPGAGNTIYF. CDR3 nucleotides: TGTGCCAGCACTGACTATGAGCCGGGGGCTGGAAACACCATATATTTT.